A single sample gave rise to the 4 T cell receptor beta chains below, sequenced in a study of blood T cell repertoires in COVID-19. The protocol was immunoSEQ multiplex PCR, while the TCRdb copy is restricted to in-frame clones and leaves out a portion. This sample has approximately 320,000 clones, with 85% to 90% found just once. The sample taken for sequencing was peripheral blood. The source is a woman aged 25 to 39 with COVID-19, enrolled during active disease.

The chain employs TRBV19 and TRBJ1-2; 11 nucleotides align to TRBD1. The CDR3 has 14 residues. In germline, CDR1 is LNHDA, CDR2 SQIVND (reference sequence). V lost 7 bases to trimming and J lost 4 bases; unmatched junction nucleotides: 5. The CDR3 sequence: CASKRDRGAYGYTF. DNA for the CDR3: TGTGCCAGTAAACGGGACAGGGGGGCCTATGGCTACACCTTC.

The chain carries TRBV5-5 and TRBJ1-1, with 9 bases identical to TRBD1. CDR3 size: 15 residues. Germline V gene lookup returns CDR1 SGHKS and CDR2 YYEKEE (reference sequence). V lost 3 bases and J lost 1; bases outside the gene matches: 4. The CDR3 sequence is CASSWGQGSNTEAFF. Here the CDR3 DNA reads TGTGCCAGCAGCTGGGGACAGGGTTCGAACACTGAAGCTTTCTTT.

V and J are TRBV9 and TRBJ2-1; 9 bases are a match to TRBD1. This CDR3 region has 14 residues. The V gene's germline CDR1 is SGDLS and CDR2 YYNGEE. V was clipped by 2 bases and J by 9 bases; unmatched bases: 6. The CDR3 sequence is CASSVATGGVEQFF. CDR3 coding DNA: TGTGCCAGCAGCGTGGCTACAGGGGGCGTTGAGCAGTTCTTC.

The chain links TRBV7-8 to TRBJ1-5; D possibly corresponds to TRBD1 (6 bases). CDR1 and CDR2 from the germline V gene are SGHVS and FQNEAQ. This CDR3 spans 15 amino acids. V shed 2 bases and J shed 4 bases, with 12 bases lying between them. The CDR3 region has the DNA TGTGCCAGCAGCTTACGGGACATTAAGAATCAGCCCCAGCATTTT. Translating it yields CASSLRDIKNQPQHF.